This record looks at one TCR beta chain sequence and its context. Its antigen is not identified. This specimen belongs to a study of hypomethylating agent response in myelodysplastic syndrome. Study in general: Of these patients, about 6 responded (complete response or hematologic improvement) and five did not.

J lost 2 bases, V lost 2 bases, and 9 bases had no gene match. The V gene's germline CDR1 is SGHRS and CDR2 YFSETQ. The CDR3 spans 17 residues. Study-wide points: Novel MDS antigen recognition by shared GLIPH2 clusters is possible but unvalidated.

This table comes from immunoSEQ multiplex PCR, and its TCRdb copy is limited to in-frame clones, with some not included. The sample holds over 3,500 clones, roughly 84% seen once. T-cell subsets were not sorted; bulk bone marrow was analyzed. The TCR sequence derives from a human donor with myelodysplastic syndrome. The source was bone marrow, collected before or after starting hypomethylating agent treatment for myelodysplastic syndrome (not recorded which). V gene TRBV5-1 combines with J gene TRBJ2-7; 11 nucleotides line up with TRBD2. The CDR3, as DNA: TGCGCCAGCAGCTTTTGGCTAGCGGGGGGCAATACCTACGAGCAGTACTTC. Translating gives CASSFWLAGGNTYEQYF.